This T cell receptor (beta chain) was observed in a study of response to subunit inactivated influenza vaccine. From the RT-PCR reads, TCRdb called clonotypes with MiXCR, one entry per CDR3 protein. The data show about 540,000 distinct CDR3 sequences, under 30% seen once. V was clipped by 5 bases and J by 2 bases, with 12 bases between them. The CDR3 has 14 residues. These records were also assigned to another study, of T cells expressing NK-cell markers. That investigation notes: Synthesis of TCR beta cDNA relied on 5'RACE template switching carrying UMIs. Out of eight donors sequenced, seven tested HCMV-seropositive and the remaining one seronegative. In several donors, dominant CD3+CD56+NKG2C+ clonotypes ranked among the top 10 CD8+ clonotypes. Whether the expanded NKG2C+ T cell clones recognized HCMV remained unclear.

Source: CD4+ T cells sorted from PBMCs, taken 12 days after vaccination. The sequence derives from a man in his fifties or sixties who received an inactivated influenza vaccine. The rearrangement uses TRBV12-3 or TRBV12-4 and TRBJ1-1, with unresolved D. CDR3 sequence reads: CASSLKSSNTEAFF. The CDR3 DNA follows: TGTGCCAGCAGTCTAAAGTCGAGTAACACTGAAGCTTTCTTT.